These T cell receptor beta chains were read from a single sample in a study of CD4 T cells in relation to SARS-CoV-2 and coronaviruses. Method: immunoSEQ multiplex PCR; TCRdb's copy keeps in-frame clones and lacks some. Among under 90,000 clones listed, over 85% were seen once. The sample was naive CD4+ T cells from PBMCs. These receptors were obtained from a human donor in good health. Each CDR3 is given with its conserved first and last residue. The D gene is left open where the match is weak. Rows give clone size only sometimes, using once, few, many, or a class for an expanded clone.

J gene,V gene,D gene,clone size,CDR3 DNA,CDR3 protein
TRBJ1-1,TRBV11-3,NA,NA,TGTGCCAGCAGCTTAGGAGCTGAAGCTTTCTTT,CASSLGAEAFF
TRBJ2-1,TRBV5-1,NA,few,TGCGCCAGCAGCTTGCCAGGGGATTGGGAGCAGTTCTTC,CASSLPGDWEQFF
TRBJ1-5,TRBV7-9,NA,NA,TGTGCCAGCAGCTTAGAAGTTAATCAGCCCCAGCATTTT,CASSLEVNQPQHF
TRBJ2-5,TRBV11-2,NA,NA,TGTGCCAGCAGCTTAAGCCCTCAAGAGACCCAGTACTTC,CASSLSPQETQYF
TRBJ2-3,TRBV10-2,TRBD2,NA,TGCGCCAGCAGTGAAAGGGCCGGGACTAGCCGGGTAGATACGCAGTATTTT,CASSERAGTSRVDTQYF
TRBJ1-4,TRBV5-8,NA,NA,TGTGCCAGCAGCCTCGAACTTGGGGGGTTTAATGAAAAACTGTTTTTT,CASSLELGGFNEKLFF
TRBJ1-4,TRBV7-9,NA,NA,TGTGCCAGCAGCTTGTTCAGATCAAATGAAAAACTGTTTTTT,CASSLFRSNEKLFF
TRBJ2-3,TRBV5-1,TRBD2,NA,TGCGCCAGCAGCTACTCCGGGACTAGCGGAGATACGCAGTATTTT,CASSYSGTSGDTQYF
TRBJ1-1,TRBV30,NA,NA,TGTGCCTGGAGTGTAAAGGGTGGTAGCACTGAAGCTTTCTTT,CAWSVKGGSTEAFF
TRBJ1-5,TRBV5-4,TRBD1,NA,TGTGCCAGCAGCTTTAAGGCAGGGGGTGTGAATCAGCCCCAGCATTTT,CASSFKAGGVNQPQHF
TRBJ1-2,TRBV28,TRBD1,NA,TGTGCCAGCGACAGGGGGAACTATGGCTACACCTTC,CASDRGNYGYTF
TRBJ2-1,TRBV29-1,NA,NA,TGCAGCACCTTTTCTGTCCCCGGCGATGAGCAGTTCTTC,CSTFSVPGDEQFF
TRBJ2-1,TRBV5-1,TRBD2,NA,TGCGCCAGCAGCAAGACTAGCGGGGGGGCCACTGAGCAGTTCTTC,CASSKTSGGATEQFF
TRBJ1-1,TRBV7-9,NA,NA,TGTGCCAGCAGTCCGGTTTTTGAAGCTTTCTTT,CASSPVFEAFF
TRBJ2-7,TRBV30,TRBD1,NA,TGTGCCTGGAGCGACAGGGGTTACGAGCAGTACTTC,CAWSDRGYEQYF
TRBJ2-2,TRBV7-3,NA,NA,TGTGCCAGCAGCCCCCTAGGGAACACCGGGGAGCTGTTTTTT,CASSPLGNTGELFF
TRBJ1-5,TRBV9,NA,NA,TGTGCCAGTTCACAGGCGAACGGTCAGCCCCAGCATTTT,CASSQANGQPQHF
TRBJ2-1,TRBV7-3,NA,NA,TGTGCCAGCAGCTTAACGTTGGGGAGCTCCTACAATGAGCAGTTCTTC,CASSLTLGSSYNEQFF
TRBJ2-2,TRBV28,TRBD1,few,TGTGCCAGCAGTGGACGAGAGAGGGGGCACACCGGGGAGCTGTTTTTT,CASSGRERGHTGELFF
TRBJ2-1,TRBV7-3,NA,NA,TGTGCCAGCAGCTCAGGGGTTTACAATAGTGATGAGCAGTTCTTC,CASSSGVYNSDEQFF
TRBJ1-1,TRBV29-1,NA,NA,TGCAGCGTTGTCATGGGAGGGAGGAACACTGAAGCTTTCTTT,CSVVMGGRNTEAFF
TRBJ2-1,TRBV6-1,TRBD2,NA,TGTGCCAGCAGTGAAGCGCCTTTGAGGACTAGCGGGGAAACTAGGCAGTTCTTC,CASSEAPLRTSGETRQFF
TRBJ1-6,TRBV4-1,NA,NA,TGCGCCAGCAGCCAAGATGAGAAGGGGACACCCCTCCACTTT,CASSQDEKGTPLHF
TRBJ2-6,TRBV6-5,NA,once,TGTGCCAGCCGGACTGGGGCCAACGTCCTGACTTTC,CASRTGANVLTF
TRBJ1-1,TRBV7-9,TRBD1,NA,TGTGCCAGCAGCTTAGGACGGGGACAGCCTACTGAAGCTTTCTTT,CASSLGRGQPTEAFF
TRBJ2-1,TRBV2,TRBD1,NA,TGTGCCAGCAGAACGGCCGGGACAGGGGCTAATGAGCAGTTCTTC,CASRTAGTGANEQFF
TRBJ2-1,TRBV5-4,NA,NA,TGTGCCAGCAGCAACAGACTAACCTACAATGAGCAGTTCTTC,CASSNRLTYNEQFF
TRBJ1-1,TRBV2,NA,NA,TGTGCCAGCAGTGGACAGGTGGTAGCTTTCTTT,CASSGQVVAFF
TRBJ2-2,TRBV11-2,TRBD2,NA,TGTGCCAGCAGCCCACCAGAAGCGGGGGCAGGCACCGGGGAGCTGTTTTTT,CASSPPEAGAGTGELFF
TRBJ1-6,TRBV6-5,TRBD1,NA,TGTGCCAGCAGTTACGCCCAGGGGGGCAGTTCACCCCTCCACTTT,CASSYAQGGSSPLHF
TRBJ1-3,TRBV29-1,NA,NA,TGCAGCGTTGCGAAGCCGGGGTTAAACACCATATATTTT,CSVAKPGLNTIYF
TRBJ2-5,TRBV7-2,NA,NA,TGTGCCAGCAGCCGGGGTGAGACCCAGTACTTC,CASSRGETQYF
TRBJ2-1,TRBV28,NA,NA,TGTGCCAGCAGTAGGAGGGGGTCCTACAATGAGCAGTTCTTC,CASSRRGSYNEQFF
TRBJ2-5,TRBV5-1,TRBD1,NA,TGCGCCAGCAGCTATCAGGACAGGGAAGAGACCCAGTACTTC,CASSYQDREETQYF
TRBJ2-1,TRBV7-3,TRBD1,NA,TGTGCCAGCAGCCCACAGGGGGCGAATGAGCAGTTCTTC,CASSPQGANEQFF
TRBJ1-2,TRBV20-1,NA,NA,TGCAGTGCTAGTCTTACTGGAGGCGGCTACACCTTC,CSASLTGGGYTF
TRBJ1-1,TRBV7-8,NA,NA,TGTGCCAGCAGCCCCTTGGATGGAATGAGCACTGAAGCTTTCTTT,CASSPLDGMSTEAFF
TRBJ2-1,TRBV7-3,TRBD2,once,TGTGCCAGCAGCTTAATGACGGGACTAGGATACAATGAGCAGTTCTTC,CASSLMTGLGYNEQFF
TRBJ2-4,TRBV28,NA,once,TGTGCCATCTCTATTTTAGCCAAAAACATTCAGTACTTC,CAISILAKNIQYF
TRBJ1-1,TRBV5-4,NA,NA,TGTGCCAGCAGCTCACCGACGGGTAACACTGAAGCTTTCTTT,CASSSPTGNTEAFF
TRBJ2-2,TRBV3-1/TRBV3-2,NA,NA,TGTGCCAGCAGCCAAGGACACGCCACCGGGGAGCTGTTTTTT,CASSQGHATGELFF
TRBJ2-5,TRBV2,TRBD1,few,TGTGCCAGCAGTGAACCGACAGGGGTCAGGGAGACCCAGTACTTC,CASSEPTGVRETQYF
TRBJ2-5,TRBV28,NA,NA,TGTGCCAGCAGTTTCGCGGGGGAGACCCAGTACTTC,CASSFAGETQYF
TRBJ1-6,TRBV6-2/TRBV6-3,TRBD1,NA,TGTGCCAGCAGTTACGGGACAGCGGTTTGGAATTCACCCCTCCACTTT,CASSYGTAVWNSPLHF
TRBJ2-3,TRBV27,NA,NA,TGTGCCAGCAGTTTAAGGACAGATACGCAGTATTTT,CASSLRTDTQYF
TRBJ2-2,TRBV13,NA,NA,TGTGCCAGCAGCTTGAGCGGTACCGGGGAGCTGTTTTTT,CASSLSGTGELFF
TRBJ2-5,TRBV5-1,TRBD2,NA,TGCGCCAGCAGCCCCGGCCAACTAGCGGGGGAAGAGACCCAGTACTTC,CASSPGQLAGEETQYF